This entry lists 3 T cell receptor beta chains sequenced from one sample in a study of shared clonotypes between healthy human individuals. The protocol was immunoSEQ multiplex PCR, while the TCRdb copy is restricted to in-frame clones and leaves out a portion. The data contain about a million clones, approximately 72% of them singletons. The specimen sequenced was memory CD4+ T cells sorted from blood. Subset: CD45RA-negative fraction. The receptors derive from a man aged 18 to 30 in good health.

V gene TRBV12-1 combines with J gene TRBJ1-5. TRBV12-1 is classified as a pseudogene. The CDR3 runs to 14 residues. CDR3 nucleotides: TGTGCCAGCGTAAGGGATTCGGGCAATCAGCCCCAGCATTTT. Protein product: CASVRDSGNQPQHF.

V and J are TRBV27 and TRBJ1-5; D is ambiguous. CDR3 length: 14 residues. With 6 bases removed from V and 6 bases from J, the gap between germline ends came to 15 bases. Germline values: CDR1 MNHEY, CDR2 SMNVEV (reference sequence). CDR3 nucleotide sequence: TGTGCCAGCAGAACTCGCGGTATCAGTCAGCCCCAGCATTTT. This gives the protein CASRTRGISQPQHF.

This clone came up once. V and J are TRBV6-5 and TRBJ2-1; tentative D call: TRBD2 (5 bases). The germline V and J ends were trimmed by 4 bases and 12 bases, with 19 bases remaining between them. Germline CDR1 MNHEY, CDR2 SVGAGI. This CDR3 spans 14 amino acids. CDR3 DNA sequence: TGTGCCAGCAGTTCGACCTCGGACTGGACCCCGCAGTTCTTC. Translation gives CASSSTSDWTPQFF.